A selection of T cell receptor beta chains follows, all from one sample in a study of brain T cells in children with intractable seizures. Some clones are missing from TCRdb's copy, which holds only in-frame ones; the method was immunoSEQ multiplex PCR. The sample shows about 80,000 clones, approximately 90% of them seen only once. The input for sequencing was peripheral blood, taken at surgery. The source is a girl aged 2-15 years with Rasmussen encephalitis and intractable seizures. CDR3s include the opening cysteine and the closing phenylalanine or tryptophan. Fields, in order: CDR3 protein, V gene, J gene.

CASSSPPSGGAGEQFF,TRBV13,TRBJ2-1
CASSFRLAGYQETQYF,TRBV7-2,TRBJ2-5
CASGAFGRVGGQETQYF,TRBV12-5,TRBJ2-5
CASSRSSLGETQYF,TRBV5-6,TRBJ2-5
CATKSSGMGAYNEQFF,TRBV15,TRBJ2-1
CASSLGWGENGYTF,TRBV7-9,TRBJ1-2
CASSVAVTGELFF,TRBV9,TRBJ2-2
CASSPSTGANRLNTEAFF,TRBV19,TRBJ1-1
CASRGDLYEQYF,TRBV6-5,TRBJ2-7
CASGAGGYQETQYF,TRBV7-2,TRBJ2-5
CASSPGRAAMNTEAFF,TRBV3-1/TRBV3-2,TRBJ1-1
CASSVVGGRSRTGELFF,TRBV9,TRBJ2-2
CASSALVGSGIYEQYF,TRBV10-1,TRBJ2-7
CAITQTGTITGANVLTF,TRBV10-3,TRBJ2-6
CASSMYRSNQPQHF,TRBV19,TRBJ1-5
CASSRYTGTGSIQYF,TRBV11-2,TRBJ2-4
CASSFRDGYGYTF,TRBV27,TRBJ1-2
CSVDPGTSGAWQFF,TRBV29-1,TRBJ2-1
CAWSPFSGPGDEQFF,TRBV30,TRBJ2-1
CAWSSRWLGVHNEQFF,TRBV30,TRBJ2-1
CASSLDRFGLAGGLYNEQFF,TRBV11-2,TRBJ2-1
CASSPGQGALADEQFF,TRBV9,TRBJ2-1
CASSPWSGSSYEQYF,TRBV9,TRBJ2-7
CATSDRDTLYEQYF,TRBV24-1,TRBJ2-7
CASSPRTGTKNEQFF,TRBV28,TRBJ2-1
CASHLSYEQYF,TRBV2,TRBJ2-7
CSVRMDKNEAFF,TRBV29-1,TRBJ1-1
CASGKKGTSRRNEQFF,TRBV4-1,TRBJ2-1
CASSGWDGNSPLHF,TRBV9,TRBJ1-6
CASSPHYRHFELPFYEQYF,TRBV4-1,TRBJ2-7
CASSHPGLAGGGPQETQYF,TRBV4-1,TRBJ2-5
CASSRTEIYGYTF,TRBV6-5,TRBJ1-2
CASSVEGISYNEQFF,TRBV9,TRBJ2-1
CASSDGGSTEAFF,TRBV2,TRBJ1-1
CASSPGQGLIPLHF,TRBV6-5,TRBJ1-6
CSVFGANTGELFF,TRBV29-1,TRBJ2-2
CASSLAGTDKKPQHF,TRBV28,TRBJ1-5
CSVAVQPQHF,TRBV29-1,TRBJ1-5
CASRDRTGYTF,TRBV9,TRBJ1-2
CASSSQAGGSPLHF,TRBV19,TRBJ1-6
CSVRDRGPQETQYF,TRBV29-1,TRBJ2-5
CASSPRGPGAHTF,TRBV5-4,TRBJ1-2
CATVEAGAGFQPQHF,TRBV15,TRBJ1-5
CASSPTGEASPLHF,TRBV6-5,TRBJ1-6
CASSPSLVSSYEQYF,TRBV27,TRBJ2-7
CAIKGFRTFNYGYTF,TRBV10-3,TRBJ1-2
CASSLMTEAFF,TRBV11-2,TRBJ1-1
CASSPGGPYGYTF,TRBV18,TRBJ1-2
CASSEGQVTNYGYTF,TRBV11-2,TRBJ1-2
CASSAPNEKLFF,TRBV2,TRBJ1-4
CASSPRLAGAKDTQYF,TRBV18,TRBJ2-3
CASSYSGVGTGNTIYF,TRBV6-5,TRBJ1-3
CASSPGQDSEQFF,TRBV3-1/TRBV3-2,TRBJ2-1